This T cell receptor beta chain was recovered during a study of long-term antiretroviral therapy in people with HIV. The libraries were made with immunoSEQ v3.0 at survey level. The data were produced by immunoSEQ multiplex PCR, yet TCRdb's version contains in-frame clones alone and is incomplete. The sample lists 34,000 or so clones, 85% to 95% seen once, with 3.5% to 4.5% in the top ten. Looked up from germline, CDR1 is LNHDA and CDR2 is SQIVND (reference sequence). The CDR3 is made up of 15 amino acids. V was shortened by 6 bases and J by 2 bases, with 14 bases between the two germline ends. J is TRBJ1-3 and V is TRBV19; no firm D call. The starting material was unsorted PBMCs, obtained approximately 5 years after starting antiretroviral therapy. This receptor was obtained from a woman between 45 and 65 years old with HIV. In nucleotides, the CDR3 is TGTGCCAGTAGGTCCAGTAACGGACCTGGAAACACCATATATTTT. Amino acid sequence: CASRSSNGPGNTIYF.